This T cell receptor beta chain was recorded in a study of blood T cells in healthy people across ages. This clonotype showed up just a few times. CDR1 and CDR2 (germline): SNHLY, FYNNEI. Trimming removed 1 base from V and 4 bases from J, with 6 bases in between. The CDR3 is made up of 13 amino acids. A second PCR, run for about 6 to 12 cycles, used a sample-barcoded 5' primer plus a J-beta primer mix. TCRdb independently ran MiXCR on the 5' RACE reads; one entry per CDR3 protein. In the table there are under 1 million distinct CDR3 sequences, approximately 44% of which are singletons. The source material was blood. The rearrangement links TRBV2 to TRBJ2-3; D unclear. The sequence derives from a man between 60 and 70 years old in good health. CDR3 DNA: TGTGCCAGCAGTGAAGGGATGGCAGATACGCAGTATTTT. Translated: CASSEGMADTQYF.